The next 9 T cell receptor beta chains were all read from a single sample in a study of T cells after yellow fever vaccination. Via MiXCR, TCRdb re-called the 5' RACE reads, giving one row per CDR3 protein. Among approximately 250,000 distinct CDR3 sequences listed, around 6.7% were seen once. Sequenced here: CD4+ T cells sorted from PBMCs, sampled on the day of the yellow fever booster vaccination. These receptors all stem from a man younger than 45 who received the YFV17D yellow fever vaccine.

The V call is TRBV7-3, the J call TRBJ2-1; D is perhaps TRBD1 or TRBD2 (5 bases each). The CDR3 sequence is 13 residues long. The germline gives CDR1 SGHTA, CDR2 FQGTGA. Trimming left V 1 base short and J 7 bases short, with 8 bases between. The CDR3 nucleotides read TGTGCCAGCAGCTTAATATGGGGGAATGAGCAGTTCTTC. It encodes CASSLIWGNEQFF.

This clonotype was observed at least ten times. V and J are TRBV12-3 or TRBV12-4 and TRBJ1-5; 9 nucleotides agree with TRBD1. This CDR3 is 15 amino acids long. V lost 1 base and J lost 3; bases outside the gene matches: 1. CDR3 DNA sequence: TGTGCCAGCAGTTTAGGACAGGGGGACAATCAGCCCCAGCATTTT. The encoded protein is CASSLGQGDNQPQHF.

This clonotype was observed at least ten times. V is TRBV5-1 and J is TRBJ2-4; D gene ambiguous. The CDR3 is 14 amino acids. Germline V gene lookup returns CDR1 SGHRS and CDR2 YFSETQ. The V end lost 3 bases, the J end lost 1 base, and 8 bases lay between the germline ends. In DNA, the CDR3 is TGCGCCAGCAGCTCGGGTACTGCCAAAAACATTCAGTACTTC. It specifies CASSSGTAKNIQYF.

The sample holds a few counts of this clonotype. The CDR3 coding sequence is TGTGCCAGCAGCGTAGAGTTCGGGGAGGGCGGTACAGATACGCAGTATTTT. The encoded protein is CASSVEFGEGGTDTQYF. The genes are TRBV9 and TRBJ2-3, with TRBD2 matching 7 bases. This CDR3 has 17 amino acids. Germline values: CDR1 SGDLS, CDR2 YYNGEE. V was pared by 0 bases and J by 3 bases, with 10 bases of the junction left unmatched.

In this sample, this clonotype turned up a few times. The chain carries TRBV9 and TRBJ2-1; D ambiguous. Germline V gene lookup returns CDR1 SGDLS and CDR2 YYNGEE. Trimming removed 0 bases from V and 8 bases from J, with 9 bases in between. This CDR3 is built from 13 residues. As DNA, the CDR3 is TGTGCCAGCAGCGTAGGGGGATTGCATGAGCAGTTCTTC. This encodes CASSVGGLHEQFF.

This clonotype has just a few counts. The CDR3 spells CASSTRGLYEQYF. Here the CDR3 DNA reads TGTGCCAGCAGCACCCGAGGCCTATACGAGCAGTACTTC. V is TRBV7-2 and J is TRBJ2-7; no firm D call. The CDR3 is 13 amino acids. CDR1 and CDR2 from the germline V gene are SGHTA and FQGNSA. The V end lost 5 bases, the J end lost 4 bases, and 12 bases lay between the germline ends.

The chain carries TRBV6-5 and TRBJ2-1; D unresolved. CDR1 MNHEY and CDR2 SVGAGI come from the germline V gene. V was pared by 0 bases and J by 5 bases, with 11 bases between. CDR3 length: 15 residues. The CDR3 coding sequence is TGTGCCAGCAGTTACTCCCAATCGCGAGACAATGAGCAGTTCTTC. Its translation: CASSYSQSRDNEQFF.

This clonotype has a handful of counts. The CDR3 protein is CATSRGLAGVNNEQFF. CDR3 DNA sequence: TGTGCCACCAGCAGAGGGCTAGCGGGAGTGAACAATGAGCAGTTCTTC. The chain combines TRBV15 with TRBJ2-1; 10 bases fit TRBD2. The CDR3 has 16 residues. Losses at the gene ends were 1 base for V and 5 bases for J; bases not matched to a gene: 5. CDR1 is LNHNV and CDR2 is YYDKDF in the germline V gene (reference sequence).

In its sample, this clonotype was seen many times. The rearrangement joins TRBV6-2 or TRBV6-3 to TRBJ2-1; 7 positions agree with TRBD1. This CDR3 spans 13 amino acids. Looked up from germline, CDR1 is MNHEY and CDR2 is SVGEGT. Unmatched junction bases numbered 4, after V lost 5 bases and J lost 6 bases. CDR3: CASSDPGGNEQFF. The CDR3 bases are TGTGCCAGCAGTGACCCAGGGGGCAATGAGCAGTTCTTC.